The 14 T cell receptor beta chains presented below share a single source sample, sequenced in a study of technical replicates of blood from four donors. Libraries were prepared by immunoSEQ multiplex PCR; TCRdb keeps only in-frame clonotypes and omits some of them. The data contain around 86,000 clones, about 96% of them singletons. Material for sequencing was T cells isolated from PBMCs. The receptors here all came from a human donor in good health.

The chain links TRBV2 to TRBJ2-5; 8 bases line up with TRBD2. With 6 bases clipped from V and 5 bases from J, the junction kept 5 bases outside the gene matches. The CDR3 totals 13 residues. CDR1 and CDR2 from the germline V gene are SNHLY and FYNNEI. The CDR3 here is CASSASGWETQYF. The CDR3, as DNA: TGTGCCAGCAGCGCTAGCGGGTGGGAGACCCAGTACTTC.

This sequence joins TRBV19 and TRBJ2-2; D remains unclear. The CDR3 totals 12 residues. V gave up 5 bases and J gave up 8 bases, with 9 bases separating them. Germline loops: CDR1 LNHDA, CDR2 SQIVND (reference sequence). CDR3 loop: CASSPPAGELFF. The CDR3 DNA reads as TGTGCCAGTAGTCCCCCCGCGGGGGAGCTGTTTTTT.

Only one count was recorded for this clone. The V call is TRBV29-1, the J call TRBJ2-7, with 7 bases that match TRBD1. The CDR3 is 14 amino acids. V trimming: 4 bases; J trimming: 1 base; junction bases outside the gene matches: 7. From germline, CDR1 is SQVTM and CDR2 ANQGSEA. In nucleotides, the CDR3 is TGCAGCGTTGCGGACCACAGGGGTTCCTACGAGCAGTACTTC. Translation gives CSVADHRGSYEQYF.

The chain uses TRBV12-2 and TRBJ1-1; the table's D call TRBD1 went unverified against the DNA. TRBV12-2 is reported as a pseudogene. The CDR3 is 19 amino acids. The CDR3 coding sequence is TGTGCAAGTCGCTCGACAGCAGGACAGGGAGAGAAACTCGGTACTGAAGCTTTCTTT. It yields the protein CASRSTAGQGEKLGTEAFF.

The CDR3 DNA sequence: TGTGCCAGCGGCGGACAGGGTAACGGGGAGCTGTTTTTT. Protein: CASGGQGNGELFF. This chain connects TRBV6-5 to TRBJ2-2; 8 bases map to TRBD1. Losses at the gene ends were 8 bases for V and 7 bases for J; bases not matched to a gene: 6. The CDR3 consists of 13 residues. Looked up from germline, CDR1 is MNHEY and CDR2 is SVGAGI.

The V call is TRBV12-5, the J call TRBJ1-2, with 9 bases identical to TRBD1. Germline V lookup: CDR1 LGHNT, CDR2 FRNRAP. The CDR3 is 18 residues long. Trimming removed 3 bases from V and 6 bases from J; junction bases left unmatched: 17. CDR3 loop: CASGFSGTGTVYGDGYTF. The CDR3 DNA reads as TGTGCTAGTGGTTTCTCCGGGACAGGGACGGTCTACGGCGATGGCTACACCTTC.

The chain joins TRBV6-6 to TRBJ2-3, with 10 bases matching TRBD2. CDR1 and CDR2 from the germline V gene are MNHNY and SVGAGI (reference sequence). V lost 0 bases to trimming and J lost 11 bases; unmatched junction nucleotides: 8. The CDR3 sequence is 15 residues long. DNA for the CDR3: TGTGCCAGCAGTTACTCGCCAGCGGGAGGGCCGAAGCAGTATTTT. Translation gives CASSYSPAGGPKQYF.

The chain links TRBV7-2 to TRBJ2-7; 7 bases agree with TRBD2. Germline V lookup: CDR1 SGHTA, CDR2 FQGNSA. Trimming cost V 4 bases and J 2 bases; bases outside gene matches: 2. The CDR3 extends over 13 amino acids. The CDR3 spells CASSWSGAYEQYF. The CDR3 DNA is TGTGCCAGCAGCTGGAGCGGGGCCTACGAGCAGTACTTC.

V usage is TRBV5-4 and J usage is TRBJ1-6; 7 bases fit TRBD1. The CDR3 loop spans 18 amino acids. From germline, CDR1 is SGHNT and CDR2 YYREEE (reference sequence). With V trimmed by 4 bases and J by 2 bases, 12 bases remained unmatched. The CDR3 nucleotides are TGTGCCAGCAGCCGGAGCGTGGCGGGACAGCCCTATAATTCACCCCTCCACTTT. The encoded protein is CASSRSVAGQPYNSPLHF.

The chain links TRBV28 to TRBJ2-5; TRBD2 might be the D (6 bases). Trimming took off 7 bases at V and 4 bases at J, with 22 bases between the two ends. The CDR3 length is 16 residues. The germline gives CDR1 MDHEN, CDR2 SYDVKM. As DNA, the CDR3 is TGTGCCAGCACGCAAAAAACGGGGGAATCATCAGAGACCCAGTACTTC. Translating gives CASTQKTGESSETQYF.

The J gene is TRBJ2-1, the V gene TRBV10-1; TRBD2 is a possible D gene (5 bases). From germline, CDR1 is WNHNN and CDR2 SYGVQD (reference sequence). The CDR3 is 18 amino acids. V lost 7 bases to trimming and J lost 3 bases, with 25 bases between them. The CDR3 sequence is CASTNKAPSRPNYNEQFF. Here the CDR3 DNA reads TGCGCCAGCACCAACAAAGCCCCTAGCCGTCCAAACTACAATGAGCAGTTCTTC.

The rearrangement links TRBV5-1 to TRBJ1-1; 9 bases are a match to TRBD1. The CDR3 runs 18 residues. The V segment lost 3 bases and the J segment 4 bases; nucleotides outside the gene matches: 16. The germline V gene encodes CDR1 SGHRS and CDR2 YFSETQ. CDR3 protein: CASSSRPGTGYGGTEAFF. For the CDR3, the DNA is TGCGCCAGCAGCTCCCGTCCCGGGACAGGGTATGGGGGCACTGAAGCTTTCTTT.

The chain joins TRBV5-1 to TRBJ2-2, with D perhaps TRBD1 (6 bases). Germline CDR1 SGHRS, CDR2 YFSETQ. This CDR3 region has 18 residues. V lost 1 base to trimming and J lost 0 bases, with 16 bases between them. Here the CDR3 DNA reads TGCGCCAGCAGCTTGTCCCGGGACACCCCCGCGAACACCGGGGAGCTGTTTTTT. It encodes CASSLSRDTPANTGELFF.

The chain is built from TRBV11-2 and TRBJ2-2, with D tentatively TRBD1 (6 bases). The CDR3 is made up of 14 amino acids. Germline-derived CDR1 and CDR2 are SGHAT and FQNNGV. Trimming pared 0 bases from V and 8 bases from J, leaving 10 bases between. CDR3 nucleotide sequence: TGTGCCAGCAGCTTAGATGTAGGGACAGGGGAGCTGTTTTTT. It yields the protein CASSLDVGTGELFF.